Listed here are 16 T cell receptor beta chains from one sample, sequenced in a study of PD-1 blockade in classical Hodgkin lymphoma. The protocol was immunoSEQ multiplex PCR, while the TCRdb copy is restricted to in-frame clones and leaves out a portion. The data hold tens of thousands of clones, with around 78% observed a single time. Time point defined: cycle 4 day 1 (C4D1), after less than 7 weeks of nivolumab. Exposure to brentuximab vedotin varied, and each patient had relapsed following autologous stem cell transplantation. Sample: peripheral blood mononuclear cells (PBMCs), taken before the fourth cycle of nivolumab. These receptors were collected from a human donor with classical Hodgkin lymphoma.

The J gene is TRBJ2-7, the V gene TRBV7-9; weak D call: TRBD2 (5 bases). Germline assignment: CDR1 SEHNR and CDR2 FQNEAQ (reference sequence). V was cut by 4 bases and J by 4 bases, with 8 bases left in between. This CDR3 spans 12 amino acids. The CDR3 protein is CASSSGMYEQYF. CDR3 DNA: TGTGCCAGCAGCTCGGGGATGTACGAGCAGTACTTC.

The rearrangement links TRBV4-3 to TRBJ2-2; 7 bases match TRBD2. Trimming cost V 5 bases and J 0 bases; bases outside gene matches: 6. The CDR3 has 16 amino acids. Per germline, CDR1 LGHNA and CDR2 YSLEER. This CDR3 reads CASSSWAGANTGELFF. The CDR3 nucleotides are TGCGCCAGCAGCTCCTGGGCGGGGGCGAACACCGGGGAGCTGTTTTTT.

The V call is TRBV6-6, the J call TRBJ1-5; D may be TRBD1 (6 bases). CDR1 is MNHNY and CDR2 is SVGAGI in the germline V gene (reference sequence). The CDR3 totals 14 residues. V shed 8 bases and J shed 7 bases, with 18 bases lying between them. CDR3 sequence: CASGSATRGQPQHF. The CDR3, as DNA: TGTGCCAGCGGATCCGCCACCAGGGGCCAGCCCCAGCATTTT.

The chain links TRBV14 to TRBJ2-2, with D hard to call. The CDR3 spans 17 residues. Trimming pared 0 bases from V and 4 bases from J, leaving 15 bases between. The germline V gene encodes CDR1 SGHDN and CDR2 FVKESK. The CDR3: CASSQETYYLGTGELFF. CDR3 DNA: TGTGCCAGCAGCCAAGAAACCTACTACTTAGGCACCGGGGAGCTGTTTTTT.

This rearrangement joins TRBV18 to TRBJ2-3; TRBD1 might be the D (5 bases). Germline V gives CDR1 KGHSH, CDR2 LQKENI. The V and J ends lost 1 base and 1 base respectively, with 9 bases between them. The CDR3 is made up of 15 amino acids. DNA for the CDR3: TGTGCCAGCTCACCACTGACGACAGGCACAGATACGCAGTATTTT. Its protein product is CASSPLTTGTDTQYF. Full variable domain (outside the CDR3, taken from reference TRBV18 and TRBJ2-3): NAGVMQNPRHLVRRRGQEARLRCSPMKGHSHVYWYRQLPEEGLKFMVYLQKENIIDESGMPKERFSAEFPKEGPSILRIQQVVRGDSAAYFCASSPLTTGTDTQYFGPGTRLTVL.

The rearrangement links TRBV6-5 to TRBJ2-2; TRBD1 matches at 10 bases. Germline assignment: CDR1 MNHEY and CDR2 SVGAGI. The V segment lost 9 bases and the J segment 0 bases; nucleotides outside the gene matches: 4. The CDR3 contains 15 residues. This CDR3 is CASRQGASNTGELFF. In DNA, the CDR3 is TGTGCCAGTCGACAGGGGGCATCGAACACCGGGGAGCTGTTTTTT.

This chain connects TRBV7-9 to TRBJ1-1; 10 bases match TRBD1. The trim removed 7 bases at V and 5 bases at J, leaving 13 bases unmatched. The CDR3 contains 16 residues. Germline CDR1 SEHNR, CDR2 FQNEAQ (reference sequence). The CDR3 loop is CASKGQGTLSFTEAFF. As DNA, the CDR3 is TGTGCCAGCAAGGGACAGGGGACACTAAGCTTTACTGAAGCTTTCTTT.

The J gene is TRBJ2-2, the V gene TRBV4-3; D possibly corresponds to TRBD2 (7 bases). The CDR3 is 16 residues long. Germline V gene data show CDR1 as LGHNA and CDR2 as YSLEER. V gave up 0 bases and J gave up 1 base, with 9 bases separating them. The CDR3 is CASSQEGGGNTGELFF. The CDR3 DNA sequence: TGCGCCAGCAGCCAAGAGGGAGGGGGGAACACCGGGGAGCTGTTTTTT.

The chain carries TRBV2 and TRBJ1-2; a possible D gene is TRBD1 (5 bases). CDR1 is SNHLY, CDR2 FYNNEI, per germline. This CDR3 is 14 amino acids long. V was clipped by 7 bases and J by 4 bases, with 16 bases between them. The CDR3 bases are TGTGCCAGCACCTTGGAAAGGGGTGGCTATGGCTACACCTTC. It specifies CASTLERGGYGYTF.

In its sample, this clone was seen once. This chain joins TRBV7-9 and TRBJ1-2; D gene uncertain. Trimming shortened V by 3 bases and J by 11 bases, and 13 bases separated the two germline ends. The germline V gene has CDR1 SEHNR and CDR2 FQNEAQ (reference sequence). The CDR3 spans 12 residues. The CDR3 sequence: CASSFSEAGYTF. DNA of the CDR3: TGTGCCAGCAGCTTTTCGGAAGCCGGTTACACCTTC.

Only one count was recorded for this clone. The rearrangement uses TRBV7-2 and TRBJ1-1; tentative D call: TRBD1 (5 bases). The V end lost 6 bases, the J end lost 4 bases, and 12 bases lay between the germline ends. Germline V gene sequence: CDR1 SGHTA, CDR2 FQGNSA. The CDR3 totals 13 residues. CDR3 sequence reads: CASRVPGGTEAFF. CDR3 sequence (DNA): TGTGCCAGCAGGGTGCCTGGGGGCACTGAAGCTTTCTTT.

The chain uses TRBV7-9 and TRBJ1-1; D not resolved. The V gene's germline CDR1 is SEHNR and CDR2 FQNEAQ (reference sequence). This CDR3 has 13 amino acids. Trimming left V 11 bases short and J 1 base short, with 14 bases between. This CDR3 reads CAGEPDGNTEAFF. DNA for the CDR3: TGTGCCGGGGAACCCGACGGGAACACTGAAGCTTTCTTT. The full variable domain, completed using reference TRBV7-9 and TRBJ1-1, is DTGVSQNPRHKITKRGQNVTFRCDPISEHNRLYWYRQTLGQGPEFLTYFQNEAQLEKSRLLSDRFSAERPKGSFSTLEIQRTEQGDSAMYLCAGEPDGNTEAFFGQGTRLTVV.

The chain links TRBV6-6 to TRBJ1-4; no definite D call. This CDR3 region has 12 residues. Germline lookup yields CDR1 MNHNY and CDR2 SVGAGI (reference sequence). With 4 bases removed from V and 8 bases from J, the gap between germline ends came to 8 bases. CDR3 amino acids: CASSFGLEKLFF. DNA of the CDR3: TGTGCCAGCAGTTTTGGCCTAGAAAAACTGTTTTTT.

V and J are TRBV6-5 and TRBJ1-2; the D is unclear. Per the germline V gene, CDR1 is MNHEY and CDR2 is SVGAGI. Trimming stripped 6 bases from V and 0 bases from J, with 17 bases between. The CDR3 spans 16 residues. This chain's CDR3 is CASSYSLRRANYGYTF. The CDR3 nucleotides read TGTGCCAGCAGCTACAGCCTAAGGAGGGCTAACTATGGCTACACCTTC.

This chain uses TRBV7-6 with TRBJ2-7; D gene unclear. The CDR3 is 14 amino acids. Per germline, CDR1 SGHVS and CDR2 FNYEAQ. The ends were cut back, 0 bases at V and 6 bases at J, with 12 bases in the middle. CDR3: CASSLALGSGEQYF. As DNA, the CDR3 is TGTGCCAGCAGCTTAGCGCTGGGGTCCGGCGAGCAGTACTTC.

The chain recombines TRBV6-1 with TRBJ2-1; D might be TRBD1 (5 bases). The CDR3 has 19 residues. The germline CDR1 and CDR2 sequences are MNHNS and SASEGT. Trimming took off 1 base at V and 0 bases at J, with 19 bases between the two ends. This CDR3 reads CASSEVGLGQPNSYNEQFF. The DNA of the CDR3 is TGTGCCAGCAGTGAAGTCGGCCTGGGGCAGCCTAACTCCTACAATGAGCAGTTCTTC.